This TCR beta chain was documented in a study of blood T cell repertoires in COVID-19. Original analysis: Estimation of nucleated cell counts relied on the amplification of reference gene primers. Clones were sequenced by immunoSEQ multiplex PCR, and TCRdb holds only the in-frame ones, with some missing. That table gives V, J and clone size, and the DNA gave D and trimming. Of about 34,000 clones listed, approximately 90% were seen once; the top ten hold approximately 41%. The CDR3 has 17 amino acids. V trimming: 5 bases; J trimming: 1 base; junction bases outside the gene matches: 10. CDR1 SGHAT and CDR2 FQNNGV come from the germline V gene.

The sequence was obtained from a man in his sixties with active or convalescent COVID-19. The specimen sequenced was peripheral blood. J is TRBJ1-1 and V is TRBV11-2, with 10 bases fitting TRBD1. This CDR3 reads CASSQSRDRGPNTEAFF. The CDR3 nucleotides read TGTGCCAGCAGCCAATCCCGGGACAGGGGACCGAACACTGAAGCTTTCTTT.